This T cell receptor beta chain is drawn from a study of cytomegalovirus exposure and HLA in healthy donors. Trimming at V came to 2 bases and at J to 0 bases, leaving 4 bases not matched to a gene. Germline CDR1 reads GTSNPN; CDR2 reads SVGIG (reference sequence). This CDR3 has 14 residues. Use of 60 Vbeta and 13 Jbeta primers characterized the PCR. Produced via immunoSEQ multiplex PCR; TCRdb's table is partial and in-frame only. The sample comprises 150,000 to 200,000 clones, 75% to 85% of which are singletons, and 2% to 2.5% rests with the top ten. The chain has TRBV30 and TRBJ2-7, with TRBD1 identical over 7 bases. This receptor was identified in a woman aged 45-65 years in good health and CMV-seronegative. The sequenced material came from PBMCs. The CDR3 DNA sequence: TGTGCCTGGAGTCGATACAGGGGCTCCTACGAGCAGTACTTC. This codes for CAWSRYRGSYEQYF.